This TCR beta chain appears in the sequencing data of a study of T cell changes during pregnancy in multiple sclerosis. Trimming removed 3 bases from V and 1 base from J, with 12 bases in between. The CDR3 sequence is 15 residues long. Per germline, CDR1 LNHDA and CDR2 SQIVND (reference sequence). Measured with immunoSEQ multiplex PCR; TCRdb has only the in-frame clones, and not every one. Among tens of thousands of clones listed, 90% were seen once. This sequence was found in a female donor with multiple sclerosis, enrolled in a pregnancy study. The chain links TRBV19 to TRBJ1-1; D is unresolved. Sequencing was performed on CD4+ T cells from peripheral blood mononuclear cells, taken in the first trimester of pregnancy. In DNA, the CDR3 is TGTGCCAGTAGTATTGATAGGGCGGGGAACACTGAAGCTTTCTTT. This codes for CASSIDRAGNTEAFF.